Given below is one T cell receptor (beta chain) in context. Authors' data handling: How many nucleated cells were present was estimated from reference gene primer amplification. Using immunoSEQ multiplex PCR, the repertoire was profiled, and TCRdb retains in-frame clones only, with some absent. That table gives V, J and clone size, and the DNA gave D and trimming. The table lists roughly 300,000 clones, around 90% of them singletons, with 1% to 1.3% in the top ten. CDR1 is SQVTM, CDR2 ANQGSEA, per germline. V shed 7 bases, J shed 5 bases, and the junction held 4 bases outside the gene matches. This CDR3 has 11 amino acids. The data stem from a study of blood T cell repertoires in COVID-19. Overall study: T cells, B-cell-depleted T cells, or PBMCs supplied cDNA or gDNA.

Cohort placement rested on clinical history that participants reported themselves. Specimen: PBMCs or T cells enriched from blood (not recorded which). The chain is built from TRBV29-1 and TRBJ2-5; 7 bases fit TRBD1. This sequence originates from a woman in her 30s who had recovered from COVID-19. The CDR3 protein is CSGRGWETQYF. The CDR3 DNA is TGCAGCGGCAGGGGGTGGGAGACCCAGTACTTC.